The next 23 T cell receptor beta chains were all read from a single sample in a study of identical twins. TCRdb redid the calling of the 5' RACE reads with MiXCR, one entry per CDR3 protein. The sample has approximately 700,000 distinct CDR3 sequences; roughly 18% are singletons. These sequences were also reported in another study, on T cells expressing NK-cell markers.

Sequences were obtained from PBMCs. The receptors originated from a woman between 18 and 29 years old in good health.

The J gene is TRBJ2-1, the V gene TRBV7-9, with a weak D call TRBD1 (8 bases). V was pared by 4 bases and J by 3 bases, with 19 bases between. Germline CDR1 and CDR2: SEHNR and FQNEAQ (reference sequence). The CDR3 has 17 amino acids. This CDR3 is CASSWGGGTGRYNEQFF. DNA for the CDR3: TGTGCCAGCAGCTGGGGGGGCGGGACAGGTCGCTACAATGAGCAGTTCTTC. Full variable domain (missing parts from reference TRBV7-9 and TRBJ2-1): DTGVSQNPRHKITKRGQNVTFRCDPISEHNRLYWYRQTLGQGPEFLTYFQNEAQLEKSRLLSDRFSAERPKGSFSTLEIQRTEQGDSAMYLCASSWGGGTGRYNEQFFGPGTRLTVL.

This clonotype appeared a few times. V is TRBV6-5 and J is TRBJ2-1; 9 bases match TRBD1. This CDR3 region has 15 residues. The germline V gene has CDR1 MNHEY and CDR2 SVGAGI. V dropped 4 bases and J dropped 8; count of bases not matched to a gene: 9. DNA of the CDR3: TGTGCCAGCAGTTCCCTGACAGGGGGGCAGGATGAGCAGTTCTTC. It encodes CASSSLTGGQDEQFF.

The CDR3: CASSPHAAGDTYNEQFF. CDR3 sequence (DNA): TGCGCCAGCAGCCCCCACGCGGCGGGGGATACCTACAATGAGCAGTTCTTC. The J gene is TRBJ2-1, the V gene TRBV4-3; TRBD2 agrees at 7 bases. This CDR3 has 17 residues. The germline CDR1 and CDR2 sequences are LGHNA and YSLEER. V trimming: 4 bases; J trimming: 2 bases; junction bases outside the gene matches: 11.

This clonotype has only a few counts. The V and J genes are TRBV12-3 or TRBV12-4 and TRBJ2-3; possibly TRBD1 for D (6 bases). CDR3 length: 15 amino acids. The V gene lost 7 bases and the J gene lost 5 bases, with 19 bases spanning the gap. CDR3 region: CASNKGGQWGDTQYF. For the CDR3, the DNA is TGTGCCAGCAACAAAGGCGGACAGTGGGGAGATACGCAGTATTTT.

The table lists this clonotype with a few counts. The chain couples TRBV6-2 or TRBV6-3 to TRBJ2-1, with 16 bases matching TRBD2. Germline CDR1 MNHEY, CDR2 SVGEGT. This CDR3 contains 19 residues. V lost 6 bases, J lost 6 bases, and 14 bases stayed unmatched. The CDR3 bases are TGTGCCAGCAGCTCCTCACCCGGGACTAGCGGGAGGGCCACCAATGAGCAGTTCTTC. Residues: CASSSSPGTSGRATNEQFF.

This clonotype has just a few counts. The chain couples TRBV14 to TRBJ2-1; TRBD2 aligns across 8 bases. The V gene end was trimmed by 1 base and the J gene end by 8 bases; junction bases not matched to a gene: 4. This CDR3 is 14 amino acids long. Germline V lookup: CDR1 SGHDN, CDR2 FVKESK. The CDR3 bases are TGTGCCAGCAGCCAAGTGGTCGGGGGGGATGAGCAGTTCTTC. Translation: CASSQVVGGDEQFF.

The CDR3 is CASSLVLAGTDTQYF. The CDR3 DNA reads TGTGCCAGCAGCTTAGTACTAGCGGGCACAGATACGCAGTATTTT. The chain couples TRBV11-2 to TRBJ2-3; 8 nucleotides align to TRBD2. Trimming cost V 1 base and J 1 base; bases outside gene matches: 1. The V gene's germline CDR1 is SGHAT and CDR2 FQNNGV. This CDR3 contains 15 residues.

The rearrangement links TRBV29-1 to TRBJ2-1; unclear D gene. Between the trimmed V and J ends, which lost 5 bases and 5 bases, there was a span of 7 bases. The CDR3 extends over 11 amino acids. CDR1 and CDR2 (germline): SQVTM, ANQGSEA. The CDR3 loop is CSVLWNNEQFF. The CDR3 bases are TGCAGCGTTCTCTGGAACAATGAGCAGTTCTTC.

The chain joins TRBV20-1 to TRBJ2-1; 12 bases map to TRBD2. The CDR3 has 19 amino acids. Trimming at V came to 2 bases and at J to 2 bases, leaving 13 bases not matched to a gene. CDR1 and CDR2 (germline): DFQATT, SNEGSKA (reference sequence). The CDR3: CSARTLSSGRGVAYNEQFF. The DNA for the CDR3 is TGCAGTGCTAGAACGTTGTCTAGCGGGAGGGGAGTAGCCTACAATGAGCAGTTCTTC.

The rearrangement uses TRBV5-1 and TRBJ2-1; the D gene could be TRBD1 or TRBD2 (5 bases each). V was trimmed by 4 bases and J by 8 bases, leaving 16 bases between them. Germline V CDR1 and CDR2: SGHRS, YFSETQ. The CDR3 is 14 residues long. CDR3 residues: CASSPRDQGDEQFF. The DNA of the CDR3 is TGCGCCAGCAGCCCCCGGGACCAGGGAGATGAGCAGTTCTTC. The full variable domain, with the rest looked up from reference TRBV5-1 and TRBJ2-1, is KAGVTQTPRYLIKTRGQQVTLSCSPISGHRSVSWYQQTPGQGLQFLFEYFSETQRNKGNFPGRFSGRQFSNSRSEMNVSTLELGDSALYLCASSPRDQGDEQFFGPGTRLTVL.

This clonotype has ten or more counts. The V and J genes are TRBV12-3 or TRBV12-4 and TRBJ2-3; 12 nucleotides line up with TRBD2. Losses at the gene ends were 6 bases for V and 2 bases for J; bases not matched to a gene: 6. The CDR3 is 16 residues long. The CDR3 bases are TGTGCCAGCAGGTCACTAGCGGGGGGAATCACAGATACGCAGTATTTT. Its translation is CASRSLAGGITDTQYF.

This clonotype was recorded many times. This chain joins TRBV12-3 or TRBV12-4 and TRBJ2-1, with D perhaps TRBD1 or TRBD2 (5 bases each). The CDR3 has 17 residues. Trimming took off 3 bases at V and 7 bases at J, with 22 bases between the two ends. The CDR3 DNA sequence: TGTGCCAGCAGTTTTTCCTTGGCAGGGTCGAGGAGGAATGAGCAGTTCTTC. This codes for CASSFSLAGSRRNEQFF.

In this sample, this clonotype turned up a few times. This sequence joins TRBV20-1 and TRBJ2-7; possible D gene TRBD1, 6 bases. CDR3 length equals 14 residues. Deletions cut 5 bases from V and 5 bases from J, with 19 bases between. Germline-derived CDR1 and CDR2 are DFQATT and SNEGSKA (reference sequence). CDR3 protein: CSAGPGGRAHEQYF. As DNA, the CDR3 is TGCAGTGCTGGGCCTGGGGGCCGGGCACACGAGCAGTACTTC.

The CDR3 coding sequence is TGTGCCAGCAGCCCCTGGACAACCGTCTATGGCTACACCTTC. Translated: CASSPWTTVYGYTF. The chain is built from TRBV7-2 and TRBJ1-2, with D maybe TRBD1 (5 bases). CDR1 is SGHTA, CDR2 FQGNSA, per germline. V was pared by 5 bases and J by 4 bases, with 14 bases between. The CDR3 consists of 14 residues.

V and J are TRBV11-2 and TRBJ2-1; possibly TRBD1 for D (6 bases). CDR3 length: 12 amino acids. Trimming pared 6 bases from V and 5 bases from J, leaving 8 bases between. Germline V gene sequence: CDR1 SGHAT, CDR2 FQNNGV. The CDR3: CASSRDNNEQFF. The CDR3, as DNA: TGTGCCAGCAGTCGGGACAACAATGAGCAGTTCTTC.

This clonotype was observed a few times. The gene calls are TRBV9 and TRBJ2-5; tentatively, D is TRBD1 (6 bases). The CDR3 is made up of 16 amino acids. V shed 4 bases and J shed 5 bases, with 21 bases lying between them. The germline CDR1 and CDR2 sequences are SGDLS and YYNGEE. The chain's CDR3 is CASSSLGARGIETQYF. The CDR3 DNA sequence: TGTGCCAGCAGCTCCCTGGGGGCCCGGGGTATCGAGACCCAGTACTTC.

V gene TRBV27 combines with J gene TRBJ1-2; D not certain. V was clipped by 8 bases and J by 4 bases, with 20 bases between them. This CDR3 is built from 15 residues. The germline gives CDR1 MNHEY, CDR2 SMNVEV (reference sequence). The CDR3 DNA reads TGTGCCAGCTCTCGAGCCCCCAATCTCATCTATGGCTACACCTTC. Protein sequence: CASSRAPNLIYGYTF.

Turning to this clonotype: Sequence at one end of the junction differs from germline and may be a read error. The V and J genes are TRBV20-1 and TRBJ2-7, with a tentative D call TRBD1 (6 bases). CDR1 and CDR2 (germline): DFQATT, SNEGSKA (reference sequence). This CDR3 is built from 11 residues. The DNA for the CDR3 is TGCCGTGCTAACAGGGTTTACGAGCAGTACTTC. It translates to CRANRVYEQYF.

The V gene is TRBV12-3 or TRBV12-4, the J gene TRBJ1-1; D is possibly TRBD1 (6 bases). The ends were cut back, 10 bases at V and 10 bases at J, with 19 bases in the middle. The CDR3 loop spans 12 amino acids. The CDR3 loop reads CAIQGRRGGAFF. In nucleotides, the CDR3 is TGTGCCATCCAGGGCCGGAGAGGGGGAGCTTTCTTT.

This rearrangement joins TRBV5-6 to TRBJ2-3; D remains unclear. This CDR3 is 13 amino acids long. Trimming took off 5 bases at V and 0 bases at J, with 7 bases between the two ends. Germline V gene lookup returns CDR1 SGHDT and CDR2 YYEEEE. CDR3 in DNA: TGTGCCAGCAGGCTCGGTAGCACAGATACGCAGTATTTT. Its protein is CASRLGSTDTQYF.

The chain couples TRBV3-1 to TRBJ2-3; 14 bases fit TRBD2. Germline loops: CDR1 LGHDT, CDR2 YNNKEL (reference sequence). The CDR3 is 18 residues long. V trimming: 10 bases; J trimming: 1 base; junction bases outside the gene matches: 13. The CDR3 here is CAISPGLAGGEGTDTQYF. CDR3 coding DNA: TGTGCCATCAGTCCAGGACTAGCGGGGGGAGAAGGCACAGATACGCAGTATTTT.

This clonotype was counted a few times. The gene calls are TRBV12-3 or TRBV12-4 and TRBJ2-7; 9 bases line up with TRBD1. The CDR3 totals 13 residues. V was clipped by 5 bases and J by 5 bases; unmatched bases: 4. CDR3: CASSRDRVHEQYF. The CDR3 region has the DNA TGTGCCAGCAGTCGGGACAGGGTCCACGAGCAGTACTTC.

In its sample, this clonotype was seen a few times. The gene calls are TRBV7-2 and TRBJ2-3; TRBD2 aligns across 7 bases. CDR1 and CDR2 from the germline V gene are SGHTA and FQGNSA. The J segment lost 6 bases and the V segment lost 3 bases, leaving 6 bases of the junction unmatched. The CDR3 is made up of 14 amino acids. The CDR3 loop reads CASSLGIGRDTQYF. In DNA, the CDR3 is TGTGCCAGCAGCTTGGGTATCGGGAGGGATACGCAGTATTTT. The whole variable domain, remainder taken from reference TRBV7-2 and TRBJ2-3, is GAGVSQSPSNKVTEKGKDVELRCDPISGHTALYWYRQSLGQGLEFLIYFQGNSAPDKSGLPSDRFSAERTGGSVSTLTIQRTQQEDSAVYLCASSLGIGRDTQYFGPGTRLTVL.